This T cell receptor (beta chain) is from a study of cytomegalovirus exposure and HLA in healthy donors. Study conclusions and caveats: Highest at DRB1 and lowest at HLA-C, TCR association rates differed among HLA loci in a later analysis. Analysis performed later showed TCR beta chains linked to HLA being more clonally expanded than equally common others.

For this clone: Its antigen remains unidentified.

Nominal health characterized the donors when sampled, though unrecorded immune exposures were likely. PCR employed 60 Vbeta and 13 Jbeta primers. This table comes from immunoSEQ multiplex PCR, and its TCRdb copy is limited to in-frame clones, with some not included. Counted here are 45,000 or so clones, around 69% occurring once; the ten biggest clones make up 3.4%. The TCR comes from a woman in her twenties or thirties in good health and CMV-seronegative. Material for sequencing was PBMCs.

Here the CDR3 DNA reads TGCGCCAGCAGCTCGGGGACAGTTCGGGGAAACACCATATATTTT. Protein: CASSSGTVRGNTIYF. The V gene is TRBV5-1, the J gene TRBJ1-3; 7 bases map to TRBD1. CDR1 and CDR2 (germline): SGHRS, YFSETQ. V was clipped by 3 bases and J by 4 bases; unmatched bases: 7. This CDR3 comprises 15 residues.